This T cell receptor (beta chain) derives from a study of T cell repertoires in cytomegalovirus infection. Looking at the study overall: Both CMV infection and a matching HLA type were indicated by public TCR beta signatures.

The V gene lost 5 bases and the J gene lost 5 bases, with 10 bases spanning the gap. The V gene's germline CDR1 is SGHTA and CDR2 FQGNSA. The CDR3 sequence is 13 residues long. A single record per CDR3 protein comes from TCRdb applying MiXCR to the reads. Among more than 75,000 distinct CDR3 sequences, more than 3.5% were seen once, and the ten largest hold 4.6%. This clonotype was seen many times. V and J are TRBV7-2 and TRBJ1-5; D is undetermined. Sequencing was performed on PBMCs. This clonotype originated in a human donor in good health (CMV status not recorded). Some clones in this sample may be carry-over from other donors' samples. The CDR3 DNA reads as TGTGCCAGCAGCCCCAATCGGGATCAGCCCCAGCATTTT. Its protein product is CASSPNRDQPQHF.